This T cell receptor beta chain was recorded in a study of T cells in Graves' hyperthyroidism and ophthalmopathy. This clonotype was picked up a small number of times. CDR1 and CDR2 (germline): SGHDN, FVKESK. This CDR3 is 16 amino acids long. Trimming removed 3 bases from V and 0 bases from J, with 15 bases in between. Amplified regions were TCR beta CDR3 sequences from RNA transcripts. The TCR CDR3 first-round RT-PCR relied on the HTBI primer set. TCRdb recomputed calls from the multiplex PCR reads with MiXCR, one row per CDR3 protein. The sample yields about 400,000 distinct CDR3 sequences, about 15% seen once. Pregnant or lactating patients were excluded, as were those with uncontrolled infection or other autoimmune disease.

The sample consisted of blood. The genes are TRBV14 and TRBJ2-7; D might be TRBD1 (6 bases). The sequence was obtained from a woman in her 30s with Graves' hyperthyroidism. The CDR3 coding sequence is TGTGCCAGCAGCCAGGGAACCGGGACACCCTCCTACGAGCAGTACTTC. This sequence encodes CASSQGTGTPSYEQYF. The whole variable domain, remainder taken from reference TRBV14 and TRBJ2-7, is EAGVTQFPSHSVIEKGQTVTLRCDPISGHDNLYWYRRVMGKEIKFLLHFVKESKQDESGMPNNRFLAERTGGTYSTLKVQPAELEDSGVYFCASSQGTGTPSYEQYFGPGTRLTVT.